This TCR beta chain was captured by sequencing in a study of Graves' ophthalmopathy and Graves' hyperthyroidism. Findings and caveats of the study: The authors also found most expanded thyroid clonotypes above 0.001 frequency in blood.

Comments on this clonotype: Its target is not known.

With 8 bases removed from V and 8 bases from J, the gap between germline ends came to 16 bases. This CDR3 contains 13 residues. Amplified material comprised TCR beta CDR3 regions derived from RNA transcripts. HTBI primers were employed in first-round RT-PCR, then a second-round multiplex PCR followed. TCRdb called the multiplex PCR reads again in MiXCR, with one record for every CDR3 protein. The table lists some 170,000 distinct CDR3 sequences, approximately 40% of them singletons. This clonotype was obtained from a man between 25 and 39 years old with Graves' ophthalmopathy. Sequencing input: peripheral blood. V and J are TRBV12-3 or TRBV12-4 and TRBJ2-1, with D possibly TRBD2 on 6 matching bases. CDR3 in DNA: TGTGCCAGCTCGGGGGAGGTAAGATATGAGCAGTTCTTC. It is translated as CASSGEVRYEQFF.